These 27 T cell receptor beta chains were sequenced from one sample in a study of shared clonotypes between healthy human individuals. The protocol was immunoSEQ multiplex PCR, while the TCRdb copy is restricted to in-frame clones and leaves out a portion. In the table there are about 870,000 clones, 85% to 95% of which are singletons. Naive-designated CD8 cells lacked CD45RO, were positively enriched for CCR7, and omitted terminally differentiated effector memory CD45RA+ cells. Specimen: naive CD8+ T cells sorted from blood. These receptors all stem from a man aged 25-45 years in good health.

The chain couples TRBV9 to TRBJ2-1; no reliable D call. CDR1 and CDR2 from the germline V gene are SGDLS and YYNGEE. Trimming pared 4 bases from V and 5 bases from J, leaving 10 bases between. CDR3 length: 13 residues. CDR3 DNA sequence: TGTGCCAGCAGCAGCGAACACAACAATGAGCAGTTCTTC. This translates into CASSSEHNNEQFF. Full variable domain (missing parts from reference TRBV9 and TRBJ2-1): DSGVTQTPKHLITATGQRVTLRCSPRSGDLSVYWYQQSLDQGLQFLIQYYNGEERAKGNILERFSAQQFPDLHSELNLSSLELGDSALYFCASSSEHNNEQFFGPGTRLTVL.

V gene TRBV11-1 combines with J gene TRBJ2-1, with a weak D call TRBD2 (6 bases). V was trimmed by 6 bases and J by 3 bases, leaving 27 bases between them. The CDR3 is made up of 19 amino acids. Looked up from germline, CDR1 is SGHAT and CDR2 is FQDESV (reference sequence). The CDR3 coding sequence is TGTGCCAGCAGTTTAAATCCGGGACTCCCCTTGGATCACTACAATGAGCAGTTCTTC. Encoded protein: CASSLNPGLPLDHYNEQFF.

The chain joins TRBV9 to TRBJ2-1, with D uncertain. Germline CDR1 reads SGDLS; CDR2 reads YYNGEE. CDR3 size: 16 residues. V lost 0 bases to trimming and J lost 0 bases, with 10 bases between them. CDR3 sequence: CASSVATASSYNEQFF. CDR3 nucleotides: TGTGCCAGCAGCGTAGCTACGGCGAGCTCCTACAATGAGCAGTTCTTC.

The J gene is TRBJ2-5, the V gene TRBV7-9; TRBD2 agrees at 8 bases. Germline assignment: CDR1 SEHNR and CDR2 FQNEAQ (reference sequence). CDR3 size: 14 residues. Losses at the gene ends were 6 bases for V and 3 bases for J; bases not matched to a gene: 6. DNA for the CDR3: TGTGCCAGCAGGCCGGGAGGGCCGGAAGAGACCCAGTACTTC. Residues: CASRPGGPEETQYF.

The rearrangement links TRBV7-8 to TRBJ2-7, with D perhaps given as TRBD1 or TRBD2 (5 bases each). V gave up 1 base and J gave up 4 bases, with 11 bases separating them. The germline V gene encodes CDR1 SGHVS and CDR2 FQNEAQ. The CDR3 runs 14 residues. The CDR3 nucleotides read TGTGCCAGCAGCTTAGGGGGGATGGGGTACGAGCAGTACTTC. Protein: CASSLGGMGYEQYF.

The chain uses TRBV7-3 and TRBJ2-3; no clear D. The V gene's germline CDR1 is SGHTA and CDR2 FQGTGA. This CDR3 is built from 19 residues. V was cut by 5 bases and J by 0 bases, with 24 bases left in between. CDR3 DNA: TGTGCCAGCAGCCCTACTCCCCGGGTGGCGCAATCTAGCACAGATACGCAGTATTTT. This codes for CASSPTPRVAQSSTDTQYF.

Regarding this clone: Compared with germline, one end of the junction differs, possibly owing to a read error. V and J are TRBV30 and TRBJ1-2; D is undetermined. The CDR3 has 13 amino acids. From germline, CDR1 is GTSNPN and CDR2 SVGIG (reference sequence). In nucleotides, the CDR3 is TGTGCTTGGAATAGGTTCTCTGGCTATGGCTACACCTTC. Protein product: CAWNRFSGYGYTF.

The CDR3 loop reads CASSTRTGYSQETQYF. In nucleotides, the CDR3 is TGTGCCAGCAGCACCCGGACAGGGTATTCCCAAGAGACCCAGTACTTC. The gene calls are TRBV5-8 and TRBJ2-5, with 8 bases that match TRBD1. The CDR3 is made up of 16 amino acids. Germline V CDR1 and CDR2: SGHTS, YDEGEE. V shed 4 bases and J 1 base; nucleotides not matched to a gene: 9.

The gene calls are TRBV21-1 and TRBJ2-4; the table names TRBD1, a call not compared with the DNA. TRBV21-1 is labeled a pseudogene. The CDR3 is 17 amino acids. The chain's CDR3 is CATQQGKTGQVKNIQYF. The CDR3 nucleotides are TGTGCCACCCAGCAGGGGAAGACGGGACAGGTGAAAAACATTCAGTACTTC.

This clone was found a few times. The chain has TRBV6-4 and TRBJ2-2; D unclear. The V end lost 7 bases, the J end lost 0 bases, and 9 bases lay between the germline ends. The CDR3 loop spans 14 amino acids. Germline lookup yields CDR1 MRHNA and CDR2 SNTAGT. CDR3 sequence reads: CASTSQANTGELFF. The CDR3 region has the DNA TGTGCCAGCACCAGCCAGGCGAACACCGGGGAGCTGTTTTTT.

A word on this clone: At one boundary the junction diverges from the germline segment, which might be a read error. V usage is TRBV25-1 and J usage is TRBJ2-3; tentative D call: TRBD2 (6 bases). Germline CDR1 MGHDK, CDR2 SYGVNS. This CDR3 spans 16 amino acids. The CDR3 region is CASSDRLGEFTDAQYF. The CDR3 nucleotides read TGTGCCAGCAGTGACCGACTAGGAGAATTCACAGATGCGCAGTATTTT.

Only a few counts were recorded for this clone. The chain recombines TRBV6-1 with TRBJ1-2, with D perhaps TRBD1 (5 bases). CDR3 length: 14 amino acids. Trimming removed 0 bases from V and 4 bases from J, with 9 bases in between. Germline V lookup: CDR1 MNHNS, CDR2 SASEGT. The DNA of the CDR3 is TGTGCCAGCAGTGAAGCTGGAGGGACCTATGGCTACACCTTC. Its translation: CASSEAGGTYGYTF.

The chain uses TRBV5-1 and TRBJ1-1, with 7 bases fitting TRBD1. There are 16 residues in the CDR3. Losses at the gene ends were 1 base for V and 5 bases for J; bases not matched to a gene: 11. Germline V gene sequence: CDR1 SGHRS, CDR2 YFSETQ. The CDR3 spells CASSLTKQGRGTEAFF. The DNA of the CDR3 is TGCGCCAGCAGCTTGACCAAACAGGGGAGAGGGACTGAAGCTTTCTTT.

V usage is TRBV6-5 and J usage is TRBJ2-1, with 8 bases lining up with TRBD2. The trim removed 5 bases at V and 8 bases at J, leaving 5 bases unmatched. Germline assignment: CDR1 MNHEY and CDR2 SVGAGI. This CDR3 spans 13 amino acids. CDR3 sequence: CASSRTSLDEQFF. The CDR3 bases are TGTGCCAGCAGTAGGACTAGCCTCGATGAGCAGTTCTTC.

V is TRBV5-5 and J is TRBJ1-2; no clear D. The CDR3 is 11 residues long. V dropped 0 bases and J dropped 8 bases, with 5 bases sitting between them. The germline V gene has CDR1 SGHKS and CDR2 YYEKEE (reference sequence). The CDR3 here is CASSLGGGYTF. DNA for the CDR3: TGTGCCAGCAGCTTGGGGGGAGGCTACACCTTC.

The rearrangement uses TRBV6-4 and TRBJ2-7; TRBD2 might be the D (5 bases). Germline loops: CDR1 MRHNA, CDR2 SNTAGT. V was cut by 10 bases and J by 4 bases, with 14 bases left in between. The CDR3 sequence is 12 residues long. In nucleotides, the CDR3 is TGTGCCAACGGACTTGTATTGTACGAGCAGTACTTC. Translated, it gives CANGLVLYEQYF.

The V call is TRBV4-1, the J call TRBJ1-1; D remains unclear. The ends were cut back, 0 bases at V and 9 bases at J, with 11 bases in the middle. This CDR3 has 13 amino acids. From germline, CDR1 is MGHRA and CDR2 YSYEKL. CDR3 in amino acids: CASSQDQESKAFF. The CDR3 DNA reads TGCGCCAGCAGCCAAGATCAGGAAAGTAAAGCTTTCTTT.

This clone was observed a single time. The chain recombines TRBV6-1 with TRBJ2-1, with D possibly TRBD1 on 6 matching bases. The CDR3 runs to 16 residues. Per germline, CDR1 MNHNS and CDR2 SASEGT. V lost 1 base and J 8 bases, leaving 18 bases between the germline ends. CDR3 residues: CASSEGPGVRAHEQFF. The CDR3 nucleotides are TGTGCCAGCAGTGAAGGACCAGGGGTTCGTGCCCATGAGCAGTTCTTC.

The chain links TRBV14 to TRBJ2-1; TRBD2 might be the D (6 bases). V was trimmed by 0 bases and J by 5 bases, leaving 17 bases between them. CDR1 SGHDN and CDR2 FVKESK come from the germline V gene. The CDR3 has 17 amino acids. In DNA form, the CDR3 reads TGTGCCAGCAGCCAAGATATGATGGACTACCCGAACAATGAGCAGTTCTTC. Translating it yields CASSQDMMDYPNNEQFF.

This chain connects TRBV7-9 to TRBJ2-1, with a tentative D call TRBD1 (5 bases). The CDR3 contains 12 residues. Trimming removed 1 base from V and 7 bases from J, with 5 bases in between. Germline loops: CDR1 SEHNR, CDR2 FQNEAQ (reference sequence). CDR3 amino acids: CASSLGQNEQFF. Here the CDR3 DNA reads TGTGCCAGCAGCTTAGGACAGAATGAGCAGTTCTTC.

This chain connects TRBV5-1 to TRBJ2-2; 13 bases align to TRBD2. The CDR3 contains 18 residues. Germline assignment: CDR1 SGHRS and CDR2 YFSETQ. Trimming at V came to 4 bases and at J to 4 bases, leaving 10 bases not matched to a gene. CDR3 coding DNA: TGCGCCAGCAGCGCGGGACTAGCGGGGCCTTATGGCACCGGGGAGCTGTTTTTT. It yields the protein CASSAGLAGPYGTGELFF.

This clone was seen more than once but under ten times. V is TRBV7-9 and J is TRBJ2-3; a possible D gene is TRBD2 (6 bases). There are 16 residues in the CDR3. From germline, CDR1 is SEHNR and CDR2 FQNEAQ (reference sequence). The V end was cut by 1 base, the J end by 2 bases, with 13 bases between. CDR3 sequence: CASSLGDSPVTDTQYF. The CDR3 DNA reads TGTGCCAGCAGCTTAGGGGACTCCCCCGTCACAGATACGCAGTATTTT.

V is TRBV7-6 and J is TRBJ1-2; the D is unclear. V was trimmed by 5 bases and J by 1 base, leaving 11 bases between them. The CDR3 has 14 amino acids. Germline V gene lookup returns CDR1 SGHVS and CDR2 FNYEAQ. The CDR3 is CASSPGAYNYGYTF. The CDR3 nucleotides are TGTGCCAGCAGCCCGGGCGCTTATAACTATGGCTACACCTTC.

The chain links TRBV19 to TRBJ2-7; D may correspond to TRBD1 or TRBD2 (5 bases each). Trimming took off 3 bases at V and 2 bases at J, with 14 bases between the two ends. The CDR3 has 15 residues. Germline V lookup: CDR1 LNHDA, CDR2 SQIVND (reference sequence). In nucleotides, the CDR3 is TGTGCCAGTAGTATTAATTCTGGGACCACCTACGAGCAGTACTTC. It yields the protein CASSINSGTTYEQYF.

The gene calls are TRBV4-3 and TRBJ2-2; 9 positions agree with TRBD2. The CDR3 totals 18 residues. In germline, CDR1 is LGHNA, CDR2 YSLEER. The V gene end was trimmed by 0 bases and the J gene end by 0 bases; junction bases not matched to a gene: 5. The CDR3 sequence is CASSQELAGPTNTGELFF. The CDR3 DNA reads TGCGCCAGCAGCCAAGAGCTAGCGGGACCCACGAACACCGGGGAGCTGTTTTTT.

V gene TRBV4-1 combines with J gene TRBJ1-5, with unresolved D. Trimming left V 3 bases short and J 4 bases short, with 16 bases between. The CDR3 has 16 residues. CDR1 and CDR2 (germline): MGHRA, YSYEKL. CDR3 coding DNA: TGCGCCAGCAGCCATAACCCATCCTCGACAAATCAGCCCCAGCATTTT. Protein sequence: CASSHNPSSTNQPQHF.

The rearrangement uses TRBV7-2 and TRBJ2-7; D unclear. CDR1 and CDR2 from the germline V gene are SGHTA and FQGNSA. The CDR3 length is 13 residues. Trimming took 1 base from V and 3 from J, leaving 7 bases between them. The CDR3 DNA reads TGTGCCAGCAGCTTAGTCGACATCTACGAGCAGTACTTC. Its protein is CASSLVDIYEQYF.